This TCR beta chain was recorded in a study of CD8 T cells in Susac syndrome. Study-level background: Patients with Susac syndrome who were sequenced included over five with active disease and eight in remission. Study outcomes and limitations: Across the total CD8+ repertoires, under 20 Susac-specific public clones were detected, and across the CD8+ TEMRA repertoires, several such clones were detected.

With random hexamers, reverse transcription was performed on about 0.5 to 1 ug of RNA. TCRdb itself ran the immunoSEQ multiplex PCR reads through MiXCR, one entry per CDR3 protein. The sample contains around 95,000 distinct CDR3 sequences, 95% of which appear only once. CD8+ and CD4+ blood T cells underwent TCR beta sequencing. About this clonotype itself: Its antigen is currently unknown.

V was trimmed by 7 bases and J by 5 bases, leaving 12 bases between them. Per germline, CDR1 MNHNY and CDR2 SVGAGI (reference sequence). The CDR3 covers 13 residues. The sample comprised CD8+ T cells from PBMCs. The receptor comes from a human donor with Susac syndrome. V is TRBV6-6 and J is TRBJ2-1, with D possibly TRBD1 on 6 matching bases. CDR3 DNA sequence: TGTGCCAGCATGAGGGGGAAGGACAATGAGCAGTTCTTC. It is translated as CASMRGKDNEQFF.